The text below deals with one T cell receptor (beta chain). The sample is drawn from a study of shared clonotypes between healthy human individuals. Generated by immunoSEQ multiplex PCR, the TCRdb table keeps only in-frame clones and is missing some. In the table there are roughly 2.6 million clones, approximately 94% of which are singletons. Trimming removed 5 bases from V and 6 bases from J, with 10 bases in between. This CDR3 is built from 12 residues. Germline CDR1 and CDR2: SGHAT and FQNNGV. The origin of this receptor is a young man in good health. V usage is TRBV11-2 and J usage is TRBJ1-1; no clear D. Source material: naive CD4+ T cells sorted from blood. The subset was: CD45RA+ positively selected. The CDR3 DNA reads TGTGCCAGCAGCAGGGAGGGTCCTGAAGCTTTCTTT. Translating it yields CASSREGPEAFF.